This TCR beta chain was recorded in a study of shared clonotypes between healthy human individuals. Regarding the study as a whole: Clonotypes which were not shared had lower generation probabilities than clonotypes that all four donors shared.

Libraries were prepared by immunoSEQ multiplex PCR; TCRdb keeps only in-frame clonotypes and omits some of them. Found here are about 1 million clones, around 74% of them singletons; the top ten hold roughly 1.4%. The V and J ends lost 5 bases and 2 bases, in that order; junction bases with no gene match: 18. The germline V gene encodes CDR1 MDHEN and CDR2 SYDVKM. CDR3 length equals 18 residues. This clone came up many times. Its antigen is undetermined. The source is a young man in good health. The J gene is TRBJ2-7, the V gene TRBV28, with TRBD1 matching over 7 bases. Sequencing was performed on memory CD4+ T cells sorted from blood. Subset meaning: CD45RA-negative fraction. The CDR3 DNA is TGTGCCAGCAGTCCGGTGGTTTATGGCAGGGGGACCCCCTACGAGCAGTACTTC. Translation: CASSPVVYGRGTPYEQYF.